This T cell receptor (beta chain) was captured in a study of identical twins. The trim removed 2 bases at V and 4 bases at J, leaving 7 bases unmatched. CDR3 length: 16 residues. CDR1 and CDR2 (germline): DFQATT, SNEGSKA (reference sequence). TCRdb called the 5' RACE reads again in MiXCR, with one record for every CDR3 protein. In the table there are roughly 770,000 distinct CDR3 sequences, roughly 18% of which are singletons. This clonotype was seen more than once but under ten times. The sample was also reused in another study, on T cells expressing NK-cell markers. As reported in that work: It was sorted CD3+CD56-NKG2C+, CD3+CD56+NKG2C- and CD3+CD56+NKG2C+ T cells that provided the TCR beta repertoires. Sequencing covered eight donors, seven HCMV-seropositive and one seronegative. T cells sorted in several experiments were restricted to alpha-beta TCR T cells by an anti-gamma-delta TCR antibody. Also leading the CD3+CD56-NKG2C+ fraction in a handful of donors were these clonotypes.

The rearrangement joins TRBV20-1 to TRBJ2-5; TRBD2 aligns across 13 bases. This TCR derives from a woman aged 18-35 years in good health. The specimen sequenced was PBMCs. The CDR3 protein is CSARPGTSGDLETQYF. The DNA of the CDR3 is TGCAGTGCTAGACCTGGGACTAGCGGGGACCTAGAGACCCAGTACTTC.